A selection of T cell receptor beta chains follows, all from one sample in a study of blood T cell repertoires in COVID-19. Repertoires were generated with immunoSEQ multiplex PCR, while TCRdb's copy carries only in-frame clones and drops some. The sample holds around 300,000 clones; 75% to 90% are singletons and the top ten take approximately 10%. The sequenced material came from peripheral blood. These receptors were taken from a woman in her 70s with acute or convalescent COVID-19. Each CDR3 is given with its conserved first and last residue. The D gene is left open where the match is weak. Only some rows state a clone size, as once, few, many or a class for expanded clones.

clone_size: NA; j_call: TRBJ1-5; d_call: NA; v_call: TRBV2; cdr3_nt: TGTGCCAGCAGTGTAACTCAGGTTCTAAATCAGCCCCAGCATTTT; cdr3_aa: CASSVTQVLNQPQHF
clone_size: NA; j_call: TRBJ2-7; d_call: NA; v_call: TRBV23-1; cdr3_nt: TGCGCCAGCAGTCAATCTGGCCACGAGCAGTACTTC; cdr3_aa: CASSQSGHEQYF
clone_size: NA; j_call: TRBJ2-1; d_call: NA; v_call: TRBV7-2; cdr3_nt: TGTGCCAGCAGCTGGGAGCCGGGACTTTACAATGAGCAGTTCTTC; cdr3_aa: CASSWEPGLYNEQFF
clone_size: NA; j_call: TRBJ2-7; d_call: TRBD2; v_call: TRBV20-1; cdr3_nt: TGCAGTGCTAGTAGCGGGGGGGCTGAGCAGTACTTC; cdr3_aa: CSASSGGAEQYF
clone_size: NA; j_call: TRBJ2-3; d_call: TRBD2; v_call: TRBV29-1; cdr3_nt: TGCAGCGTTGTGCGGGGGGCCCAAGATACGCAGTATTTT; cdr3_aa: CSVVRGAQDTQYF
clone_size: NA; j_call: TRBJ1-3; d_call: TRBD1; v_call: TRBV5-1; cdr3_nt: TGCGCCAGCAGCCCCTCCCTGACAGGGAGGAACACCATATATTTT; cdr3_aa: CASSPSLTGRNTIYF
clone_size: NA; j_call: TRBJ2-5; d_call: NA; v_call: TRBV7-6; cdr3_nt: TGTGCCAGCAGCTTAGGCAGTAAAGAGACCCAGTACTTC; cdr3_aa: CASSLGSKETQYF
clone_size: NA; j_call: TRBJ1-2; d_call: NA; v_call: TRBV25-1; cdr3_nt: TGTGCCAGCAGTGATGTCGGGGTGGCCTATGGCTACACCTTC; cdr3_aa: CASSDVGVAYGYTF
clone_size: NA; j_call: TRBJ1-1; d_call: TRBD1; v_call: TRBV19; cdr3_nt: TGTGCCAGTACCCTCGTCCCCGGGACAGGGGGCCTGGCTTTCTTT; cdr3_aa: CASTLVPGTGGLAFF
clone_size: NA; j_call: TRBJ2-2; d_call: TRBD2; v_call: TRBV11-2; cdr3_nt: TGTGCCAGCAGACCACGGACTAGCTTAACCGGGGAGCTGTTTTTT; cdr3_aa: CASRPRTSLTGELFF
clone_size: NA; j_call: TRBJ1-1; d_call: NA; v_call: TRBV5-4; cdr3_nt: TGTGCCAGCAGCCTTGGACCGGCGGGCACTGAAGCTTTCTTT; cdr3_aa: CASSLGPAGTEAFF
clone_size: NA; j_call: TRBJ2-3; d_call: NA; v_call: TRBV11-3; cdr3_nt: TGTGCCAGCAGCTTCAGGGATGGCACAGATACGCAGTATTTT; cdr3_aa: CASSFRDGTDTQYF
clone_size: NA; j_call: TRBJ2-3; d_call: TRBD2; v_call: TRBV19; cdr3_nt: TGTGCCAGTAGCCAGCGGGGGGGCCAAGATACGCAGTATTTT; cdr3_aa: CASSQRGGQDTQYF
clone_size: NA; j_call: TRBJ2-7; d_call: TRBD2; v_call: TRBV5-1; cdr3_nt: TGCGCCAGCAGCTTGGGTCGGGAGGAGGGCTACGAGCAGTACTTC; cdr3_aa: CASSLGREEGYEQYF
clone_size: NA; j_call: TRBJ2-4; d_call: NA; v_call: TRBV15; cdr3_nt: TGTGCCACCAGCAGCCGGCAGCCCGGGGGAAACATTCAGTACTTC; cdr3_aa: CATSSRQPGGNIQYF
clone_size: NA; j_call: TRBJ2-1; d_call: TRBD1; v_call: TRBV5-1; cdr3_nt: TGCGCCAGCAGCTCCCACGGACAGGGGGCAGGTGAGCAGTTCTTC; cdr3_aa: CASSSHGQGAGEQFF
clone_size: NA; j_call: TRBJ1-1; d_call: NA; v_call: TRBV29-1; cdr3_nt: TGCAGCGTTGTTAAGCTTAACACTGAAGCTTTCTTT; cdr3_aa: CSVVKLNTEAFF
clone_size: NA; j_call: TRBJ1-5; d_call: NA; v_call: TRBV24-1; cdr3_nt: TGTGCCACTGGGGGCCCTTATAGCAATCAGCCCCAGCATTTT; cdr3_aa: CATGGPYSNQPQHF
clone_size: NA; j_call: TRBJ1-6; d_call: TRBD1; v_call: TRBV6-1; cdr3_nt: TGTGCCAGCAGTGATACAGGGGGCCTCCCAGGTTCACCCCTCCACTTT; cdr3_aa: CASSDTGGLPGSPLHF
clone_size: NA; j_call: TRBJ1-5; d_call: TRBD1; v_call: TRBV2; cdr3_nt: TGTGCCAGCAGCGGGACAGGGAGGCAGCCCCAGCATTTT; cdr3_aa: CASSGTGRQPQHF
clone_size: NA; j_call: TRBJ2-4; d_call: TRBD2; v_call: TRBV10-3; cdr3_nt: TGTGCCATCAGTGAGCCTAGCGGGGGGGCGGCAGTCAAAAACATTCAGTACTTC; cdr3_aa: CAISEPSGGAAVKNIQYF
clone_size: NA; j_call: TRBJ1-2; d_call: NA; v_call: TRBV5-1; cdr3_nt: TGCGCCAGCAGCTTGGCCACAGGAACCAATAACTATGGCTACACCTTC; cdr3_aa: CASSLATGTNNYGYTF
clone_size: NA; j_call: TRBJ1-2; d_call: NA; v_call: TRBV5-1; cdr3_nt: TGCGCCAGCAGCTTGGGGAGTGGGTCTGAGGGCTACACCTTC; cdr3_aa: CASSLGSGSEGYTF
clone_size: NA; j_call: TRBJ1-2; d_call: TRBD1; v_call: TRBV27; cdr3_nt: TGTGCCAGCAGCCCGACAGGGGAGTATGGCTACACCTTC; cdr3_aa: CASSPTGEYGYTF
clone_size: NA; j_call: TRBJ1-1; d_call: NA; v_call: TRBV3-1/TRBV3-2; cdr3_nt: TGTGCCAGCAGCCACCCGGGAGGGGTCACTGAAGCTTTCTTT; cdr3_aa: CASSHPGGVTEAFF
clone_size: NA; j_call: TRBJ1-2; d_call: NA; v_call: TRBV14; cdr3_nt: TGTGCCAGCAGCTTTTCCCGGGAAACTGGCTACACCTTC; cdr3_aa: CASSFSRETGYTF
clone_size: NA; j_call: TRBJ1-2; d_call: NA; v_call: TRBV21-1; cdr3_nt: TGTGCCAGAAGAAGCTCGGGACAGGCCTGCTATGGCTACACCTTC; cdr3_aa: CARRSSGQACYGYTF
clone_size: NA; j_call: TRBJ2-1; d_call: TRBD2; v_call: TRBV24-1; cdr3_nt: TGTGCCACCCGAGCGGGGGGGCGTTCAGGGGAGCAGTTCTTC; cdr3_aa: CATRAGGRSGEQFF
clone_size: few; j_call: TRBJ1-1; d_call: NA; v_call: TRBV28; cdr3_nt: TGTGCCAGCAGCCCCCTCGGGGGGATGAACACTGAAGCTTTCTTT; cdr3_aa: CASSPLGGMNTEAFF
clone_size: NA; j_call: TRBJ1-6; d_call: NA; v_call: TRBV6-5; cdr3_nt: TGTGCCAGCAGTTATGAGAGGGCGGATAATTCACCCCTCCACTTT; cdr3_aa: CASSYERADNSPLHF
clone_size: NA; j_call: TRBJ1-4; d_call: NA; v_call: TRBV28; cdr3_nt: TGTGCCAGCAGCTCTAATGAAAAACTGTTTTTT; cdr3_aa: CASSSNEKLFF
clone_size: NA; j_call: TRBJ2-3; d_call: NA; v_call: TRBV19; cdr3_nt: TGTGCCAGTAGTAGCCCGCTAGCAGATACGCAGTATTTT; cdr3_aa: CASSSPLADTQYF
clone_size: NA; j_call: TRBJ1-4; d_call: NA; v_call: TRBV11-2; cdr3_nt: TGTGCCAGCAGCAAAAGGGGGGGAGGAGGGGCGATAGGTGAAAAACTGTTTTTT; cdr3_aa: CASSKRGGGGAIGEKLFF
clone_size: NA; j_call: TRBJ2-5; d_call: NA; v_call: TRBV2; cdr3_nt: TGTGCCAGCAGACGGAGTAAAGAGACCCAGTACTTC; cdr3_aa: CASRRSKETQYF
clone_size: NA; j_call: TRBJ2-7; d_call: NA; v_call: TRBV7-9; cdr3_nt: TGTGCCAGCAGCCCTCACACCGTCCGGCAGTACTTC; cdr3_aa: CASSPHTVRQYF
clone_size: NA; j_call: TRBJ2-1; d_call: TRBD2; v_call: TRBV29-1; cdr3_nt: TGCAGCGTTGTTGGAACGCGGGGGGGATTAAATAAAAAGTTAAATGAGCAGTTCTTC; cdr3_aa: CSVVGTRGGLNKKLNEQFF
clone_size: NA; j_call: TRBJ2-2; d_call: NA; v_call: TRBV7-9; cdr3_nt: TGTGCCACCCGAGCACTGCCGAACACCGGGGAGCTGTTTTTT; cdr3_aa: CATRALPNTGELFF
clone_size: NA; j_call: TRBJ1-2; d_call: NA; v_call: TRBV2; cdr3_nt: TGTGCCAGCAGTAGAGCGGGCAGTACCTATGGCTACACCTTC; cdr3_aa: CASSRAGSTYGYTF
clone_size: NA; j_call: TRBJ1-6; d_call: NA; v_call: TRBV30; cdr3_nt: TGTGCCTGGAGTGTTTCCAGGGCTGGAAATTCCTATAATTCACCCCTCCACTTT; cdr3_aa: CAWSVSRAGNSYNSPLHF
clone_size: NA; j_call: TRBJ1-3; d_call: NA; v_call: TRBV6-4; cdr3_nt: TGTGCCAGCAGTGCTGAGAGAGGAAACACCATATATTTT; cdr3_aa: CASSAERGNTIYF
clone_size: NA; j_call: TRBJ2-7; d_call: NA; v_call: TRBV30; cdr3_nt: TGTGCCTGGAGTCCGGGGGACTACGAGCAGTACTTC; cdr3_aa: CAWSPGDYEQYF
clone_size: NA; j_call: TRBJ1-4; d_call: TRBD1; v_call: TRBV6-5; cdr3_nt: TGTGCCAGCAGTTACGAGGGACAGGGGGGACCGTGGAAACTGTTTTTT; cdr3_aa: CASSYEGQGGPWKLFF
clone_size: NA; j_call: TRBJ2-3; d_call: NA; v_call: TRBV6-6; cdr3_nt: TGTGCCAGCAGTTCCGGGTCGCCATATACGCAGTATTTT; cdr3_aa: CASSSGSPYTQYF
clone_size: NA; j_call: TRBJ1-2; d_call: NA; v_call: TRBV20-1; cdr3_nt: TGCAGTGCCACCGAGTACTATGGCTACACCTTC; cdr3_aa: CSATEYYGYTF
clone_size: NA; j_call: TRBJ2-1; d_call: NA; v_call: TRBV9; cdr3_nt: TGTGCCAGCAGCGTACAAAGCGGAACCTACAATGAGCAGTTCTTC; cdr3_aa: CASSVQSGTYNEQFF
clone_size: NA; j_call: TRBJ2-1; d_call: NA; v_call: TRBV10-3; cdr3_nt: TGTGCCATCAGTGACCACTCTCGAGGCTACAATGAGCAGTTCTTC; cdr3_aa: CAISDHSRGYNEQFF
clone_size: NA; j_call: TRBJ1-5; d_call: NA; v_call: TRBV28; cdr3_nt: TGTGCCAGCAGTTGGAGGAGCAATCAGCCCCAGCATTTT; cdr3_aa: CASSWRSNQPQHF
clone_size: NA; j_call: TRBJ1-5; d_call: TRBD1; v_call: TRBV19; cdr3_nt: TGTGCCAGTAGTAACCGCCGGGACAGCCTAAGCAGACAGCCCCAGCATTTT; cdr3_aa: CASSNRRDSLSRQPQHF
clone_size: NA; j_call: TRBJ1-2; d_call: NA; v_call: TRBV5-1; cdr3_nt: TGCGCCAGCAGCTTCCTTCAGGGTAGCGGAGGCTACACCTTC; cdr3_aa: CASSFLQGSGGYTF